This is a list of T cell receptor beta chains from one sample in a study of blood T cell repertoires in COVID-19. Profiled with immunoSEQ multiplex PCR; TCRdb holds only in-frame clones, not every one. The sample carries about 670,000 clones, 85% to 90% recorded once. Material for sequencing was peripheral blood. The receptors come from a woman aged 18-29 years with acute or convalescent COVID-19. Each CDR3 is given with its conserved first and last residue. The order of the fields is D gene, J gene, V gene, clone size, CDR3 protein, CDR3 DNA. The D gene is left open where the match is weak. The listing skips clone size in some rows; elsewhere it reads once, few, many or a size class.

d_call: NA
j_call: TRBJ1-2
v_call: TRBV30
clone_size: NA
cdr3_aa: CAWSVQDGANYGYTF
cdr3_nt: TGTGCCTGGAGTGTACAGGACGGCGCTAACTATGGCTACACCTTC

d_call: NA
j_call: TRBJ2-7
v_call: TRBV7-7
clone_size: NA
cdr3_aa: CASDTQRCYEQYF
cdr3_nt: TGTGCCAGCGACACTCAACGCTGTTACGAGCAGTACTTC

d_call: TRBD1
j_call: TRBJ1-2
v_call: TRBV9
clone_size: NA
cdr3_aa: CASSADYRGPVGYTF
cdr3_nt: TGTGCCAGCAGCGCCGATTACAGGGGGCCAGTTGGCTACACCTTC

d_call: NA
j_call: TRBJ1-2
v_call: TRBV3-1/TRBV3-2
clone_size: NA
cdr3_aa: CASSQEPRGYTF
cdr3_nt: TGTGCCAGCAGCCAAGAACCTCGGGGCTACACCTTC

d_call: NA
j_call: TRBJ1-6
v_call: TRBV5-6
clone_size: NA
cdr3_aa: CASSYGYSLSSYNSPLHF
cdr3_nt: TGTGCCAGCAGCTATGGGTACAGCTTGAGCTCCTATAATTCACCCCTCCACTTT

d_call: NA
j_call: TRBJ1-5
v_call: TRBV15
clone_size: NA
cdr3_aa: CATSTWAQPQHF
cdr3_nt: TGTGCCACCAGCACCTGGGCCCAGCCCCAGCATTTT

d_call: TRBD1
j_call: TRBJ2-7
v_call: TRBV6-5
clone_size: NA
cdr3_aa: CASKNRGTVYEQYF
cdr3_nt: TGTGCCAGCAAGAACAGGGGCACGGTCTACGAGCAGTACTTC

d_call: NA
j_call: TRBJ1-6
v_call: TRBV20-1
clone_size: NA
cdr3_aa: CSARDKGGSYF
cdr3_nt: TGCAGTGCTAGAGATAAAGGGGGTAGTTACTTT

d_call: NA
j_call: TRBJ1-1
v_call: TRBV12-5
clone_size: NA
cdr3_aa: CASGPSRVLNYTEAFF
cdr3_nt: TGTGCTAGTGGTCCCTCCAGGGTCCTTAACTACACTGAAGCTTTCTTT

d_call: TRBD1
j_call: TRBJ1-2
v_call: TRBV27
clone_size: NA
cdr3_aa: CASRDLQGDGYTF
cdr3_nt: TGTGCCAGCAGGGATTTACAGGGGGATGGCTACACCTTC

d_call: NA
j_call: TRBJ1-4
v_call: TRBV5-6
clone_size: NA
cdr3_aa: CASSPDGQFNEKLFF
cdr3_nt: TGTGCCAGCAGCCCCGATGGACAGTTTAATGAAAAACTGTTTTTT

d_call: TRBD1
j_call: TRBJ2-7
v_call: TRBV29-1
clone_size: NA
cdr3_aa: CSVEEPRQGSSYEQYF
cdr3_nt: TGCAGCGTTGAAGAGCCCAGACAGGGGAGCTCCTACGAGCAGTACTTC

d_call: TRBD2
j_call: TRBJ2-1
v_call: TRBV5-4
clone_size: NA
cdr3_aa: CASSFLAGGHVEQFF
cdr3_nt: TGTGCCAGCAGCTTCTTAGCGGGGGGGCACGTTGAGCAGTTCTTC

d_call: TRBD1
j_call: TRBJ2-5
v_call: TRBV5-1
clone_size: NA
cdr3_aa: CASSLEGQGRVRETQYF
cdr3_nt: TGCGCCAGCAGCTTGGAGGGACAGGGCAGGGTACGAGAGACCCAGTACTTC

d_call: NA
j_call: TRBJ1-2
v_call: TRBV5-8
clone_size: NA
cdr3_aa: CASSFTLDYGYTF
cdr3_nt: TGTGCCAGCAGCTTTACATTGGACTATGGCTACACCTTC

d_call: NA
j_call: TRBJ1-2
v_call: TRBV12-3/TRBV12-4
clone_size: NA
cdr3_aa: CASSRDSYGYTF
cdr3_nt: TGTGCCAGCAGCAGGGACTCCTATGGCTACACCTTC

d_call: NA
j_call: TRBJ2-1
v_call: TRBV6-5
clone_size: NA
cdr3_aa: CASTRGGAEQFF
cdr3_nt: TGTGCCAGCACGAGAGGAGGGGCTGAGCAGTTCTTC

d_call: TRBD1
j_call: TRBJ1-3
v_call: TRBV7-9
clone_size: NA
cdr3_aa: CASSSDRGLRNTIYF
cdr3_nt: TGTGCCAGCAGCTCCGACAGGGGTTTGCGAAACACCATATATTTT

d_call: NA
j_call: TRBJ1-5
v_call: TRBV30
clone_size: NA
cdr3_aa: CAPRDTVLYQPQHF
cdr3_nt: TGTGCACCCCGGGACACCGTCCTATATCAGCCCCAGCATTTT

d_call: TRBD1
j_call: TRBJ1-5
v_call: TRBV9
clone_size: NA
cdr3_aa: CASSVDRWGTEPFYSNQPQHF
cdr3_nt: TGTGCCAGCAGCGTAGATCGTTGGGGGACAGAACCCTTTTATAGCAATCAGCCCCAGCATTTT

d_call: TRBD1
j_call: TRBJ1-5
v_call: TRBV30
clone_size: once
cdr3_aa: CAWSVRGGGQPQHF
cdr3_nt: TGTGCCTGGAGTGTACGAGGGGGCGGTCAGCCCCAGCATTTT

d_call: TRBD1
j_call: TRBJ1-5
v_call: TRBV12-5
clone_size: few
cdr3_aa: CASGLVRWTGVDQPQHF
cdr3_nt: TGTGCTAGTGGTTTGGTACGCTGGACAGGGGTAGATCAGCCCCAGCATTTT

d_call: NA
j_call: TRBJ1-1
v_call: TRBV2
clone_size: NA
cdr3_aa: CASSGDRGGTEAFF
cdr3_nt: TGTGCCAGCAGTGGTGACAGAGGGGGCACTGAAGCTTTCTTT

d_call: NA
j_call: TRBJ2-7
v_call: TRBV15
clone_size: NA
cdr3_aa: CATSRPGQGGSSPYEQYF
cdr3_nt: TGTGCCACCAGCAGACCCGGACAGGGAGGGTCATCGCCCTACGAGCAGTACTTC

d_call: TRBD1
j_call: TRBJ1-3
v_call: TRBV4-2
clone_size: few
cdr3_aa: CASSQLGTGSGLSGNTIYF
cdr3_nt: TGTGCCAGCAGCCAATTAGGGACAGGGAGTGGACTCTCTGGAAACACCATATATTTT

d_call: NA
j_call: TRBJ1-6
v_call: TRBV14
clone_size: NA
cdr3_aa: CASSRTGNSPLHF
cdr3_nt: TGTGCCAGCAGCCGTACAGGGAATTCACCCCTCCACTTT

d_call: NA
j_call: TRBJ2-2
v_call: TRBV2
clone_size: NA
cdr3_aa: CASSDPRLANTGELFF
cdr3_nt: TGTGCCAGCAGCGACCCAAGACTAGCGAACACCGGGGAGCTGTTTTTT